Shown below are 12 T cell receptor beta chains from a single sample sequenced in a study of T cell responses to AZD1222 COVID-19 vaccine. The protocol was immunoSEQ multiplex PCR, while the TCRdb copy is restricted to in-frame clones and leaves out a portion. The profile shows about 120,000 clones, over 75% of them singletons. The sample here was peripheral blood, taken on day 0 of AZD1222 vaccination. The receptors originated from an adult in good health.

This chain joins TRBV2 and TRBJ1-2; TRBD1 aligns across 8 bases. Germline assignment: CDR1 SNHLY and CDR2 FYNNEI. The CDR3 spans 13 residues. With V trimmed by 3 bases and J by 6 bases, 3 bases remained unmatched. In DNA, the CDR3 is TGTGCCAGCAGTGAGGTCAGGGGGCATGGCTACACCTTC. The encoded protein is CASSEVRGHGYTF.

This chain joins TRBV28 and TRBJ2-2, with D perhaps being TRBD1 or TRBD2 (5 bases each). CDR1 and CDR2 (germline): MDHEN, SYDVKM. This CDR3 has 20 residues. V lost 2 bases and J lost 4, with 26 bases in between. In nucleotides, the CDR3 is TGTGCCAGCAGTTTACGGAATTACCCCGGGACGAATTGGTTCACCGGGGAGCTGTTTTTT. Protein: CASSLRNYPGTNWFTGELFF.

This sequence joins TRBV10-3 and TRBJ1-1, with D possibly TRBD1 on 5 matching bases. Trimming removed 3 bases at V and 3 bases at J, with 8 bases between. CDR3 length equals 13 residues. Germline-derived CDR1 and CDR2 are ENHRY and SYGVKD. Here the CDR3 DNA reads TGTGCCATCAGTGAAGACAGTTACACTGAAGCTTTCTTT. This gives the protein CAISEDSYTEAFF.

The chain combines TRBV2 with TRBJ2-5; 10 nucleotides agree with TRBD1. The germline gives CDR1 SNHLY, CDR2 FYNNEI. CDR3 length equals 17 residues. With V trimmed by 5 bases and J by 3 bases, 12 bases remained unmatched. The chain's CDR3 is CASSPHVTGGYEETQYF. CDR3 in DNA: TGTGCCAGCAGTCCCCACGTGACAGGGGGCTACGAAGAGACCCAGTACTTC.

V is TRBV29-1 and J is TRBJ2-7, with D maybe TRBD1 (6 bases). The CDR3 has 14 residues. V dropped 5 bases and J dropped 0 bases, with 14 bases sitting between them. Germline CDR1 is SQVTM and CDR2 is ANQGSEA. CDR3 in amino acids: CSVIDRTSSYEQYF. In DNA, the CDR3 is TGCAGCGTTATTGACAGGACAAGCTCCTACGAGCAGTACTTC.

A few counts support this clone. This chain connects TRBV10-3 to TRBJ2-1, with 13 positions matching TRBD2. The CDR3 has 15 residues. Trimming cost V 6 bases and J 6 bases; bases outside gene matches: 5. Germline CDR1 is ENHRY and CDR2 is SYGVKD. The chain's CDR3 is CAIRQGLAGSNEQFF. The CDR3 DNA reads TGTGCCATCAGGCAGGGACTAGCGGGGAGCAATGAGCAGTTCTTC.

The rearrangement joins TRBV7-2 to TRBJ1-1, with D possibly TRBD1 on 5 matching bases. The CDR3 runs to 14 residues. Trimming shortened V by 5 bases and J by 2 bases, and 12 bases separated the two germline ends. CDR1 is SGHTA, CDR2 FQGNSA, per germline. CDR3 coding DNA: TGTGCCAGCAGCCCCGTGGGGGGAAACACTGAAGCTTTCTTT. As protein: CASSPVGGNTEAFF.

This chain joins TRBV9 and TRBJ2-3; D might be TRBD1 (5 bases). Germline V gives CDR1 SGDLS, CDR2 YYNGEE. This CDR3 has 18 amino acids. V dropped 4 bases and J dropped 0 bases, with 21 bases sitting between them. The CDR3 DNA reads TGTGCCAGCAGCCCGACCTTGGGGCTTGGCCGGAGCACAGATACGCAGTATTTT. Translating gives CASSPTLGLGRSTDTQYF.

V usage is TRBV6-5 and J usage is TRBJ2-7; unclear D gene. Trimming left V 4 bases short and J 3 bases short, with 10 bases between. In germline, CDR1 is MNHEY, CDR2 SVGAGI. The CDR3 length is 13 residues. The CDR3 nucleotides read TGTGCCAGCAGTTGGGCGGTTAACTACGAGCAGTACTTC. Protein sequence: CASSWAVNYEQYF.

There are a few counts of this clone. V is TRBV2 and J is TRBJ1-2; no firm D call. Germline assignment: CDR1 SNHLY and CDR2 FYNNEI. The V end lost 6 bases, the J end lost 0 bases, and 14 bases lay between the germline ends. The CDR3 covers 15 residues. The CDR3 bases are TGTGCCAGCAGCCAAACCACCGGGGCTAACTATGGCTACACCTTC. This codes for CASSQTTGANYGYTF.

This chain uses TRBV19 with TRBJ2-7, with no clear D. The length of the CDR3 is 13 residues. V was cut by 3 bases and J by 3 bases, with 9 bases left in between. CDR1 LNHDA and CDR2 SQIVND come from the germline V gene (reference sequence). In DNA form, the CDR3 reads TGTGCCAGTAGTATCTTCGCCGGCTACGAGCAGTACTTC. Amino acids: CASSIFAGYEQYF.

This sequence joins TRBV10-3 and TRBJ1-1; D remains unclear. The CDR3 covers 11 residues. Germline-derived CDR1 and CDR2 are ENHRY and SYGVKD. Trimming shortened V by 7 bases and J by 1 base, and 4 bases separated the two germline ends. The CDR3 DNA reads as TGTGCCATCACACAGAACACTGAAGCTTTCTTT. Its translation: CAITQNTEAFF.